A selection of T cell receptor beta chains follows, all from one sample in a study of blood T cell repertoires in COVID-19. The method was immunoSEQ multiplex PCR; TCRdb's version includes in-frame clones alone and lacks a portion of them. The repertoire holds approximately 220,000 clones, with over 75% as singletons. Material: peripheral blood. The receptors stem from a man in his fifties with acute or convalescent COVID-19. Both conserved end residues are part of each CDR3. The order of the fields is D gene, J gene, V gene, clone size, CDR3 DNA, CDR3 protein. The D gene is left open where the match is weak. Some rows have no size entry. The others give once, few or many, or a class for an expanded clone.

TRBD2	TRBJ2-3	TRBV10-2	once	TGCGCCAGCGGACTAGCGGGGGCTGGGGATACGCAGTATTTT	CASGLAGAGDTQYF
TRBD2	TRBJ2-7	TRBV18	.	TGTGCCAGCTCTTCCGGGACTAGCGGTCTCGGGGAGCAGTACTTC	CASSSGTSGLGEQYF
TRBD2	TRBJ2-1	TRBV3-1/TRBV3-2	.	TGTGCCAGCAGCCCCTGGAGCGGGGGAAACAATGAGCAGTTCTTC	CASSPWSGGNNEQFF
.	TRBJ1-1	TRBV5-6	.	TGTGCCAGCAGCCTCGGTAAGAGGCAAATTAACACTGAAGCTTTCTTT	CASSLGKRQINTEAFF
TRBD1	TRBJ1-1	TRBV6-2/TRBV6-3	.	TGTGCCAGCAGTTACAGGGGGCTTCTGAACACTGAAGCTTTCTTT	CASSYRGLLNTEAFF
TRBD1	TRBJ1-4	TRBV11-2	.	TGTGCCAGCAGCTTGACAGGGATGGTTGAAAAACTGTTTTTT	CASSLTGMVEKLFF
.	TRBJ2-5	TRBV7-2	.	TGTGCCAGCAGCCCCCAGGGTGGTCAAGAGACCCAGTACTTC	CASSPQGGQETQYF
.	TRBJ2-6	TRBV18	.	TGTGCCAGCTCCCCATATCCCCTCTCTGGGGCCAACGTCCTGACTTTC	CASSPYPLSGANVLTF
TRBD1	TRBJ1-4	TRBV7-9	.	TGTGCCAGCAGCGCCAGGGACAGGGCGGCGGAAAAACTGTTTTTT	CASSARDRAAEKLFF
TRBD1	TRBJ1-1	TRBV29-1	.	TGCAGCGTCCAAGGACAGGGGAACACTGAAGCTTTCTTT	CSVQGQGNTEAFF
TRBD2	TRBJ2-5	TRBV5-4	once	TGTGCCAGCAGCTTGTCTAGCGGGGGGGATGGGGAGACCCAGTACTTC	CASSLSSGGDGETQYF
.	TRBJ2-1	TRBV7-9	.	TGTGCCTACGACAAACCTCCGATGAATGAGCAGTTCTTC	CAYDKPPMNEQFF
.	TRBJ1-5	TRBV2	.	TGTGCCAGCAGCCCCTACGGGGGGAACACCCGGGGTGCCCAGCATTTT	CASSPYGGNTRGAQHF
.	TRBJ1-6	TRBV6-6	.	TGTGCCAGCAGTTCTGGTCCGTCGGTTTCACCCCTCCACTTT	CASSSGPSVSPLHF
TRBD1	TRBJ1-4	TRBV19	.	TGTGCCAGTAGTCACCCGGGACAGCTAAATGAAAAACTGTTTTTT	CASSHPGQLNEKLFF
TRBD2	TRBJ2-3	TRBV5-1	.	TGCGCCAGCAGCTTGTCTAGCGGGGGGATCACAGATACGCAGTATTTT	CASSLSSGGITDTQYF
TRBD1	TRBJ1-5	TRBV27	.	TGTGCCAGCAGTTTATCAGGCAGGGGGTATCAGCCCCAGCATTTT	CASSLSGRGYQPQHF
TRBD1	TRBJ2-2	TRBV5-1	.	TGCGCCAGCAGCACCCGGGACAGGCCAACCGGGGAGCTGTTTTTT	CASSTRDRPTGELFF
.	TRBJ2-7	TRBV27	.	TGTGCCAGCAGCCTCAAAGGAGCCTACGAGCAGTACTTC	CASSLKGAYEQYF
TRBD1	TRBJ1-1	TRBV18	once	TGTGCCAGCTCTCTAGGACAGGGATTGGCGATGGGTGAAGCTTTCTTT	CASSLGQGLAMGEAFF
.	TRBJ1-1	TRBV11-2	.	TGTGCCAGCAGCGAAACAAACGTGCGGACTGAAGCTTTCTTT	CASSETNVRTEAFF
.	TRBJ2-1	TRBV27	once	TGTGCCAGCCGCCGGGGGGCCACCTACAATGAGCAGTTCTTC	CASRRGATYNEQFF
TRBD1	TRBJ1-4	TRBV6-5	.	TGTGCCAGCAGTTATACAACAGGGGGTGCTGAAAAACTGTTTTTT	CASSYTTGGAEKLFF
TRBD1	TRBJ1-2	TRBV11-2	.	TGTGCCAGCACCACGGACAGGGTTTATGGCTACACCTTC	CASTTDRVYGYTF
.	TRBJ2-1	TRBV19	.	TGTGCCAGTAGTATGGCAGTGAATGAGCAGTTCTTC	CASSMAVNEQFF
.	TRBJ1-1	TRBV30	.	TGTGCCTGGAGTGTATCTAGGGGGAACACTGAAGCTTTCTTT	CAWSVSRGNTEAFF
.	TRBJ1-2	TRBV4-1	.	TGCGCCAGCAGCCAAGATCAGGACTGGAGAGGCTACACCTTC	CASSQDQDWRGYTF
.	TRBJ1-4	TRBV5-8	once	TGTGCCAGCAGCCCTGACGGTGTAGGGGTTAATGAAAAACTGTTTTTT	CASSPDGVGVNEKLFF
.	TRBJ2-3	TRBV11-2	few	TGTGCCAGCAGCTCCCAGCGGGGACACACAGATACGCAGTATTTT	CASSSQRGHTDTQYF
.	TRBJ1-1	TRBV6-5	.	TGTGCCAGCAGTAAAACCGGGGGCACTGAAGCTTTCTTT	CASSKTGGTEAFF
.	TRBJ1-2	TRBV28	.	TGTGCCAGCAGGTATCCCACTTCCTATGGCTACACCTTC	CASRYPTSYGYTF
.	TRBJ1-1	TRBV25-1	.	TGTGCCAGCAGTGGGCCGGGGGGATACACTGAAGCTTTCTTT	CASSGPGGYTEAFF
.	TRBJ1-5	TRBV6-5	.	TGTGCCAGCCACGGTTCACAGGGCCCACGGGCCCAGCATTTT	CASHGSQGPRAQHF
TRBD1	TRBJ1-1	TRBV10-2	.	TGCGCCAGCAGTGTTAGACGGACAGGGGGAATGAACACTGAAGCTTTCTTT	CASSVRRTGGMNTEAFF
TRBD1	TRBJ1-1	TRBV18	once	TGTGCCAGCTCCCAACAGGGGGCGAATAGGGTCACTGAAGCTTTCTTT	CASSQQGANRVTEAFF
.	TRBJ1-1	TRBV2	.	TGTGCCAGCAGGAGGGCACAGGGTCTGAACACTGAAGCTTTCTTT	CASRRAQGLNTEAFF
TRBD2	TRBJ2-7	TRBV29-1	.	TGCAGCGTTGGATCTATAGCGGGGGGGCCGGAGGAGCAGTACTTC	CSVGSIAGGPEEQYF
.	TRBJ1-2	TRBV5-1	few	TGCGCCAGCAGCTTGGTAGCAGCCAACTATGGCTACACCTTC	CASSLVAANYGYTF
.	TRBJ2-3	TRBV6-2/TRBV6-3	.	TGTGCCAGCAGTTCCACAGGCACAGATACGCAGTATTTT	CASSSTGTDTQYF
TRBD2	TRBJ2-7	TRBV19	.	TGTGCCAGTAGTATCCTTCCGGCTAGCGGGGGGTTTTACGAGCAGTACTTC	CASSILPASGGFYEQYF
.	TRBJ2-7	TRBV18	.	TGTGCCAGCTCCCCGGATAAGGGGGCCTACGAGCAGTACTTC	CASSPDKGAYEQYF
.	TRBJ2-3	TRBV6-6	.	TGTGCCACCCGGACTTTTTGGGCAGATACGCAGTATTTT	CATRTFWADTQYF
.	TRBJ2-7	TRBV4-1	.	TGCGCCAGCAGCCCTAGAAGGGGCTGGAATGTAGAGCAGTACTTC	CASSPRRGWNVEQYF
.	TRBJ1-1	TRBV3-1/TRBV3-2	.	TGTGCCAGCAGCTTATTGGGGGGCACTGAAGCTTTCTTT	CASSLLGGTEAFF